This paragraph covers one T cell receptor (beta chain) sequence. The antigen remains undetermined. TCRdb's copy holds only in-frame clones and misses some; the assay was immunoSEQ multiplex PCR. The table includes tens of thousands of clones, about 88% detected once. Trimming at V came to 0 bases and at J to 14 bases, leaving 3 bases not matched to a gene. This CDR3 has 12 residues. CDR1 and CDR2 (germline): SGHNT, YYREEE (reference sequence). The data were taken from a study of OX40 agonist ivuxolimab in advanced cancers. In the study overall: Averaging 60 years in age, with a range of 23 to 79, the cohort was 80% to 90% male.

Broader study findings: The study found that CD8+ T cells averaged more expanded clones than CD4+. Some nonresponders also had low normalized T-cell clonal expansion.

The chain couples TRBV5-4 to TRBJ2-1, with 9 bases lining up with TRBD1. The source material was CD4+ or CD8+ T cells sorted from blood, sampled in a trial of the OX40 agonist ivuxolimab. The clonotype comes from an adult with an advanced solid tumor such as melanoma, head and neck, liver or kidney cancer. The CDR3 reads CASSLVGQGEFF. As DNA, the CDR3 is TGTGCCAGCAGCTTGGTGGGACAGGGTGAGTTCTTC.